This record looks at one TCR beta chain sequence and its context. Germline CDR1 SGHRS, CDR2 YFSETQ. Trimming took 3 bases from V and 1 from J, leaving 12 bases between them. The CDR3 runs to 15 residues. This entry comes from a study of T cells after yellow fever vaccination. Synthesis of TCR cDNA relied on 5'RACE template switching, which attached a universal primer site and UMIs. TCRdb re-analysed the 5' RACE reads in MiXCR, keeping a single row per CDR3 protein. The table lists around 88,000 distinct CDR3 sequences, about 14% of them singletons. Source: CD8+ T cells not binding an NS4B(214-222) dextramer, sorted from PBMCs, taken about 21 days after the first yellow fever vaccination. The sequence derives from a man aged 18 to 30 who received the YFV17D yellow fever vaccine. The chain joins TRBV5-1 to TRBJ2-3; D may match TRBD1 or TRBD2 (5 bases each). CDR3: CASSSGWGRTDTQYF. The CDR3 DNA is TGCGCCAGCAGCTCTGGGTGGGGACGCACAGATACGCAGTATTTT. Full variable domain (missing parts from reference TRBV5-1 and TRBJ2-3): KAGVTQTPRYLIKTRGQQVTLSCSPISGHRSVSWYQQTPGQGLQFLFEYFSETQRNKGNFPGRFSGRQFSNSRSEMNVSTLELGDSALYLCASSSGWGRTDTQYFGPGTRLTVL.